The sample holds a few counts of the clone carrying this T cell receptor beta chain. Original processing notes: Estimated nucleated cell counts came from reference gene primer amplification. Clones were read by immunoSEQ multiplex PCR, and TCRdb kept only the in-frame ones, dropping some. The DNA was the basis for D and trimming; V, J and clone size are from that table. The sample includes around 53,000 clones, about three quarters seen only once; the top ten take roughly two fifths. These data originate in a study of blood T cell repertoires in COVID-19. Trimming took off 7 bases at V and 0 bases at J, with 9 bases between the two ends. This CDR3 has 13 amino acids. Germline V lookup: CDR1 LNHDA, CDR2 SQIVND (reference sequence).

Sequenced input: peripheral blood. This rearrangement joins TRBV19 to TRBJ1-2; possibly TRBD1 for D (5 bases). The source is a man aged 70-80 years with active or convalescent COVID-19. This chain's CDR3 is CASKQGTNYGYTF. DNA for the CDR3: TGTGCCAGTAAGCAGGGAACTAACTATGGCTACACCTTC.